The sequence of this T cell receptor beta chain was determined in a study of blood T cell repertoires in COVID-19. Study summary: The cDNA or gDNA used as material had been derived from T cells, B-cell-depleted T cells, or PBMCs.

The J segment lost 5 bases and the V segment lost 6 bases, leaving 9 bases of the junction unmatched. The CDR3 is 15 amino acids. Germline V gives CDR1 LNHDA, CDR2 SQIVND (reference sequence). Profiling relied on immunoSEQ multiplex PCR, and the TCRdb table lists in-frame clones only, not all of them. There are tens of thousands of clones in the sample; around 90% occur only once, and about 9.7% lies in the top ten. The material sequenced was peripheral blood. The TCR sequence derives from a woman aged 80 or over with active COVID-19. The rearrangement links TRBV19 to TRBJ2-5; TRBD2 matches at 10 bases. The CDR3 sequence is CASRSGGAEGETQYF. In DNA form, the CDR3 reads TGTGCCAGTAGAAGCGGGGGGGCTGAGGGTGAGACCCAGTACTTC.